Listed below are T cell receptor beta chains from one sample, sequenced in a study of response to subunit inactivated influenza vaccine. TCRdb reanalysed the RT-PCR reads using MiXCR and keeps one entry per CDR3 protein. The data show about 780,000 distinct CDR3 sequences, less than 20% seen once. This specimen was PBMCs from blood, taken 4 to 6 days after vaccination. The receptors stem from a man aged 50-60 years who received an inactivated influenza vaccine. Both conserved end residues are part of each CDR3. D genes are given only for firm matches. Size tells how often a clone was seen (once, few, many) or the class of an expanded clone, and some rows leave it out.

v_gene,abundance,d_gene,j_gene,CDR3aa,CDR3nt
TRBV29-1,few,.,TRBJ2-1,CSVVRGRYNEQFF,TGCAGCGTTGTCCGGGGGCGCTACAATGAGCAGTTCTTC
TRBV29-1,many,TRBD1,TRBJ1-2,CSVTGEARYTF,TGCAGCGTTACAGGGGAGGCTCGCTACACCTTC
TRBV10-3,.,.,TRBJ1-4,CAISEAGPSPGEKLFF,TGTGCCATCAGTGAGGCCGGACCCTCGCCGGGAGAAAAACTGTTTTTT
TRBV5-1,.,TRBD2,TRBJ2-3,CASSKAGGPTDTQYF,TGCGCCAGCAGTAAAGCGGGAGGCCCCACAGATACGCAGTATTTT
TRBV9,.,TRBD1,TRBJ2-1,CASGRGQGSYNEQFF,TGTGCCAGCGGAAGGGGGCAGGGTTCCTACAATGAGCAGTTCTTC
TRBV7-9,.,.,TRBJ1-4,CASAVGEGRKVFF,TGTGCCAGCGCGGTGGGCGAGGGGCGAAAAGTGTTTTTT
TRBV18,few,.,TRBJ2-3,CASSPRSSSTDTQYF,TGTGCCAGCTCACCCCGGAGTTCTAGCACAGATACGCAGTATTTT
TRBV20-1,many,.,TRBJ2-7,CSASSLRTAYEQYF,TGCAGTGCAAGCTCTCTCCGGACAGCCTACGAGCAGTACTTC
TRBV7-2,.,.,TRBJ2-7,CASSLVGQGLHEQYF,TGTGCCAGCAGCTTAGTTGGGCAGGGGCTACACGAGCAGTACTTC
TRBV24-1,.,TRBD1,TRBJ2-7,CATSDSGQDEQYF,TGTGCCACCAGTGATTCGGGACAGGACGAGCAGTACTTC
TRBV20-1,many,.,TRBJ2-2,CSAYPQRQTGELFF,TGCAGTGCTTACCCCCAGCGTCAAACCGGGGAGCTGTTTTTT
TRBV12-3/TRBV12-4,few,.,TRBJ2-4,CASSLTAKNIQYF,TGTGCCAGCAGTTTAACAGCAAAAAACATTCAGTACTTC
TRBV5-1,few,.,TRBJ1-4,CASSLDSTTNEKLFF,TGCGCCAGCAGCCTAGACAGTACAACTAATGAAAAACTGTTTTTT
TRBV20-1,few,TRBD2,TRBJ2-3,CSAPLGLAGGDTQYF,TGCAGTGCCCCCCTGGGACTAGCGGGGGGAGATACGCAGTATTTT
TRBV3-1,.,.,TRBJ2-7,CASSQSERNPYEQYF,TGTGCCAGCAGCCAATCTGAGCGAAACCCCTACGAGCAGTACTTC
TRBV19,.,TRBD2,TRBJ2-6,CASSMRAGVSGANVLTF,TGTGCCAGTAGTATGCGAGCGGGAGTTTCTGGGGCCAACGTCCTGACTTTC
TRBV15,many,.,TRBJ2-7,CATSTRGRESVNEQYF,TGTGCCACCAGCACCCGGGGCAGGGAGAGCGTAAACGAGCAGTACTTC
TRBV2,.,.,TRBJ2-1,CASSGGTIRYNEQFF,TGTGCCAGCAGTGGGGGCACAATCCGCTACAATGAGCAGTTCTTC
TRBV6-1,.,.,TRBJ2-3,CASSEAPGPRTQYF,TGTGCCAGCAGTGAAGCCCCGGGGCCGCGGACGCAGTATTTT
TRBV29-1,.,TRBD2,TRBJ2-1,CSVEGLAGPTSYNEQFF,TGCAGCGTTGAAGGACTAGCGGGTCCTACCTCATACAATGAGCAGTTCTTC
TRBV28,many,TRBD2,TRBJ2-1,CATSPTSGRRNNEQFF,TGTGCCACCAGCCCGACTAGCGGGAGACGAAACAATGAGCAGTTCTTC
TRBV20-1,.,TRBD2,TRBJ2-3,CSAPSGSRTDTQYF,TGCAGTGCTCCTAGCGGGTCAAGAACAGATACGCAGTATTTT
TRBV25-1,few,.,TRBJ2-5,CASSEYSSRETQYF,TGTGCCAGCAGTGAATATTCCTCTAGGGAGACCCAGTACTTC
TRBV4-3,.,TRBD2,TRBJ2-3,CASSQDGEGYDTQYF,TGCGCCAGCAGCCAAGATGGGGAGGGATACGATACGCAGTATTTT
TRBV12-3/TRBV12-4,.,.,TRBJ1-4,CASSPGFSGEKLFF,TGTGCCAGCAGCCCCGGGTTTAGCGGCGAAAAACTGTTTTTT
TRBV6-5,few,TRBD2,TRBJ2-1,CASSYISSGSNEQFF,TGTGCCAGCAGTTACATCTCTAGCGGGAGCAATGAGCAGTTCTTC
TRBV5-1,.,.,TRBJ2-2,CASSAVGASSNTGELFF,TGCGCCAGCAGTGCGGTGGGGGCCTCGTCGAACACCGGGGAGCTGTTTTTT
TRBV9,few,TRBD1,TRBJ2-7,CASSVAGQGIYEQYF,TGTGCCAGCAGCGTAGCTGGACAGGGTATCTACGAGCAGTACTTC